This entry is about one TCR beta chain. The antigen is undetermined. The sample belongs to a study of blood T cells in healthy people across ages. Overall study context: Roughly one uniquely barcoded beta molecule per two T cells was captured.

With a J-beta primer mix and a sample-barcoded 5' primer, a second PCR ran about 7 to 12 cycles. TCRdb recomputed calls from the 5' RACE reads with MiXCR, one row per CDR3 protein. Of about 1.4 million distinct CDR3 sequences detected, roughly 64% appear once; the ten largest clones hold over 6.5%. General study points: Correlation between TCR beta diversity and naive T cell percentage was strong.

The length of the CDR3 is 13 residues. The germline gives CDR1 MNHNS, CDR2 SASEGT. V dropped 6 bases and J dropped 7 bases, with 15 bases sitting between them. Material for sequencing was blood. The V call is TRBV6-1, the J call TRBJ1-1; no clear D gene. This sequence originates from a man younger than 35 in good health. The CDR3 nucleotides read TGTGCCAGCAGAACACTGCTGGGGAGTGAAGCTTTCTTT. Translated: CASRTLLGSEAFF.